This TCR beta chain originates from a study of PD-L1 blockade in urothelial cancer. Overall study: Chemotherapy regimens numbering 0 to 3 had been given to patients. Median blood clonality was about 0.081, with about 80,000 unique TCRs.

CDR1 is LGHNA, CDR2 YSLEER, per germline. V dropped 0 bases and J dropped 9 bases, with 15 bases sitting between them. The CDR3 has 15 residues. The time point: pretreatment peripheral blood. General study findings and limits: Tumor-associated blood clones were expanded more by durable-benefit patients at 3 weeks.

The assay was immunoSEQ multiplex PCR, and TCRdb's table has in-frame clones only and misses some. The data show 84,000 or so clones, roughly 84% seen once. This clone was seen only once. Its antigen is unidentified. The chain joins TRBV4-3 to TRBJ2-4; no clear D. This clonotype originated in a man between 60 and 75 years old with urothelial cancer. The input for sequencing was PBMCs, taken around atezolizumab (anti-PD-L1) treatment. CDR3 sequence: CASSQELPPRSIQYF. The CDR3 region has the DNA TGCGCCAGCAGCCAAGAATTGCCTCCCCGTAGCATTCAGTACTTC.